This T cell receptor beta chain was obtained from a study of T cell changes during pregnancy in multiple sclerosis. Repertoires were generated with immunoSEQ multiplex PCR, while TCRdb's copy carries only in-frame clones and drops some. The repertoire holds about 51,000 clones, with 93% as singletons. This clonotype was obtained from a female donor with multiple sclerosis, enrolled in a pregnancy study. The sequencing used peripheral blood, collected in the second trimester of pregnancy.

Here the CDR3 reads CASSTRGNEQFF. The CDR3 DNA sequence: TGTGCCAGCAGCACAAGGGGAAATGAGCAGTTCTTC. The rearrangement joins TRBV27 to TRBJ2-1; maybe TRBD1 (5 bases). The V end lost 6 bases, the J end lost 7 bases, and 10 bases lay between the germline ends. Germline-derived CDR1 and CDR2 are MNHEY and SMNVEV (reference sequence). CDR3 length: 12 amino acids.